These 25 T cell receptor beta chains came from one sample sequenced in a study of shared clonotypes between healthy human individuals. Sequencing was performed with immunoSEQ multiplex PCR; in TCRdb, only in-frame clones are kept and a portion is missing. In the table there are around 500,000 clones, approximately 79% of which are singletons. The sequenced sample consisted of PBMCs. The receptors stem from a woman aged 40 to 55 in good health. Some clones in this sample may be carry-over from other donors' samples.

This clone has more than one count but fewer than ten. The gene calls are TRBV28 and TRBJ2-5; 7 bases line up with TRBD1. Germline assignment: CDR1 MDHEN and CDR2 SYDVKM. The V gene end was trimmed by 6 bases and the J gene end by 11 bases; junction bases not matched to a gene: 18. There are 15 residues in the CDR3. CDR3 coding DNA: TGTGCCAGCAGCCCCGGAGACAGGGATGTGGTCGGGCAGTACTTC. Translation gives CASSPGDRDVVGQYF. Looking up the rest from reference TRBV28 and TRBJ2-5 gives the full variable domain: DVKVTQSSRYLVKRTGEKVFLECVQDMDHENMFWYRQDPGLGLRLIYFSYDVKMKEKGDIPEGYSVSREKKERFSLILESASTNQTSMYLCASSPGDRDVVGQYFGPGTRLLVL.

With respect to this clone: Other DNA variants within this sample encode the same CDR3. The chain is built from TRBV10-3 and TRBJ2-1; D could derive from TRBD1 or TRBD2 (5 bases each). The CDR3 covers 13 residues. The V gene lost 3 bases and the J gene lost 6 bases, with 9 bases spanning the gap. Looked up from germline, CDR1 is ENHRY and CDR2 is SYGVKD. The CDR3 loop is CAISESGGNEQFF. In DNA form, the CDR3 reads TGTGCCATCAGTGAATCTGGGGGCAATGAGCAGTTCTTC.

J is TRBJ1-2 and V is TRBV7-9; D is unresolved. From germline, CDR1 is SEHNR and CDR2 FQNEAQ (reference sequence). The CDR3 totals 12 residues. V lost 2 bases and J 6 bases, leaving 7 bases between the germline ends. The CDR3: CASSLRPDGYTF. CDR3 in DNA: TGTGCCAGCAGCTTAAGACCGGATGGCTACACCTTC.

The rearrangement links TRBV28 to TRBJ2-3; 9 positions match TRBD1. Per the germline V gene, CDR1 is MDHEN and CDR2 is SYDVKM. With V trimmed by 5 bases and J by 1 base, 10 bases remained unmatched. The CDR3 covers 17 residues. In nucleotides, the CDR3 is TGTGCCAGCAGTGCCCTCACAGGGGGCAAAGGCACAGATACGCAGTATTTT. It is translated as CASSALTGGKGTDTQYF.

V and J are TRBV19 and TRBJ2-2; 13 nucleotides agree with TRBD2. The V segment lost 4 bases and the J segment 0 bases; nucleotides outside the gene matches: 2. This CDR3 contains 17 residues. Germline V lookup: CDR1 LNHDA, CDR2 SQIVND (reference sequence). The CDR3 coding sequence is TGTGCCAGTAGTAACGGACTAGCGGGGGCGAACACCGGGGAGCTGTTTTTT. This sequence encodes CASSNGLAGANTGELFF.

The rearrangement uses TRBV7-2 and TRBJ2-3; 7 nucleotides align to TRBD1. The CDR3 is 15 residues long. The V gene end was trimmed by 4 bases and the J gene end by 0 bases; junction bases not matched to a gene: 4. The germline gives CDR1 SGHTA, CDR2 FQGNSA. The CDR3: CASSSPGQSTDTQYF. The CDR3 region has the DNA TGTGCCAGCAGCTCACCGGGACAGAGCACAGATACGCAGTATTTT.

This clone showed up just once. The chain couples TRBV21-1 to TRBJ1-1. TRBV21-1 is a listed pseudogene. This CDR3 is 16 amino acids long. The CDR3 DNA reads TGTGCCAGCAGCAAAGGTTCTCGGGCGTTAAACACTGAAGCTTTCTTT. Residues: CASSKGSRALNTEAFF.

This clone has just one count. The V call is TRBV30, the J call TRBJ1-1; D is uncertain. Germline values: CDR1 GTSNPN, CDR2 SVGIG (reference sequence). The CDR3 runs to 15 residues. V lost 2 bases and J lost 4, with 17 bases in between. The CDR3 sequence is CAWSPLRNLITEAFF. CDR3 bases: TGTGCCTGGAGTCCACTACGGAATCTCATCACTGAAGCTTTCTTT.

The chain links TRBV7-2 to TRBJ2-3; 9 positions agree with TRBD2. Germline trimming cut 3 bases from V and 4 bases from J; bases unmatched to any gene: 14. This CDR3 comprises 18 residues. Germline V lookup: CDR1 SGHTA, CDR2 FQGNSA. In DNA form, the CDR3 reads TGTGCCAGCAGCTTCAGAGGTGCGCGGGAGGGAAGAGCAGATACGCAGTATTTT. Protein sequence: CASSFRGAREGRADTQYF.

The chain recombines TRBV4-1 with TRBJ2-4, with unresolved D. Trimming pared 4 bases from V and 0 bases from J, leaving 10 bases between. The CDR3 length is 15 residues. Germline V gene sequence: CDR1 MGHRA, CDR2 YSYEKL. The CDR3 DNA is TGCGCCAGCAGCCCTCTGGGGATAGCCAAAAACATTCAGTACTTC. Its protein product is CASSPLGIAKNIQYF.

The CDR3 nucleotides read TGTGCCAGCAGTCCTCCCGGAGCCAGAAACTATGGCTACACCTTC. Translated, it gives CASSPPGARNYGYTF. This chain joins TRBV28 and TRBJ1-2; no clear D gene. Trimming stripped 5 bases from V and 2 bases from J, with 15 bases between. This CDR3 region has 15 residues. In germline, CDR1 is MDHEN, CDR2 SYDVKM.

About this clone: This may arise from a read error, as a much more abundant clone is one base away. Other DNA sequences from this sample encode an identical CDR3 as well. This chain's CDR3 is CASSSWETGGGYTF. The CDR3 bases are TGTGCCAGCAGTTCATGGGAGACAGGGGGCGGCTACACCTTC. V usage is TRBV27 and J usage is TRBJ1-2, with 10 bases matching TRBD1. Per germline, CDR1 MNHEY and CDR2 SMNVEV (reference sequence). CDR3 length: 14 amino acids. V shed 4 bases and J 8 bases; nucleotides not matched to a gene: 7.

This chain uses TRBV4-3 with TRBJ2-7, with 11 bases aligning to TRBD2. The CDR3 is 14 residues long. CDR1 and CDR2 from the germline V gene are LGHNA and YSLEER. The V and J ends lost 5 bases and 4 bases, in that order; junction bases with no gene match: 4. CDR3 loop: CASSTGLAAYEQYF. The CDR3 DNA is TGCGCCAGCAGCACGGGACTAGCGGCTTACGAGCAGTACTTC.

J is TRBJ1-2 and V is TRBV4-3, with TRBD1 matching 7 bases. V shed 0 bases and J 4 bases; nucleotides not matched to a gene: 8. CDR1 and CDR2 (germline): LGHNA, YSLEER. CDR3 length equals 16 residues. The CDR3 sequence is CASSQDMETGRYGYTF. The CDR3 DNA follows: TGCGCCAGCAGCCAAGATATGGAGACAGGGCGCTATGGCTACACCTTC.

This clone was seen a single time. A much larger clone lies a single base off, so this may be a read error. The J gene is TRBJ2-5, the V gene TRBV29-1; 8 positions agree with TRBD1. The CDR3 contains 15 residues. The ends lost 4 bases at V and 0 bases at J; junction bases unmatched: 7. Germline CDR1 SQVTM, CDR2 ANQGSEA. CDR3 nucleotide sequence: TGCAGCGTTGGAGGGCTGACAGGGGACCAAGAGACCCAGTACTTC. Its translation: CSVGGLTGDQETQYF.

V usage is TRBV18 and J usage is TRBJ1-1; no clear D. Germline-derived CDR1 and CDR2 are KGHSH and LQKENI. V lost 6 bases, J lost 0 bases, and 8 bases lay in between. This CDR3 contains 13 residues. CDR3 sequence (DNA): TGTGCCAGCTCTGATGAGGTGAACACTGAAGCTTTCTTT. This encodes CASSDEVNTEAFF.

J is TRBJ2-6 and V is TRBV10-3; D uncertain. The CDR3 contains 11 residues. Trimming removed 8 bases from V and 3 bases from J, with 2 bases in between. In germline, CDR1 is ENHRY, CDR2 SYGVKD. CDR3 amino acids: CAILGANVLTF. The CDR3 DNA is TGTGCCATCCTTGGGGCCAACGTCCTGACTTTC.

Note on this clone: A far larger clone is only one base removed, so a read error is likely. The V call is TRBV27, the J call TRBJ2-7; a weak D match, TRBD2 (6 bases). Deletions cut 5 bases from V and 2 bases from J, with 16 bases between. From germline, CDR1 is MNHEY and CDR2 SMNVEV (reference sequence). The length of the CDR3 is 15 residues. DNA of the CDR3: TGTGCCAGCAGTCCCGGCGGGGTAAATGCCTACGAGCAGTACTTC. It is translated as CASSPGGVNAYEQYF.

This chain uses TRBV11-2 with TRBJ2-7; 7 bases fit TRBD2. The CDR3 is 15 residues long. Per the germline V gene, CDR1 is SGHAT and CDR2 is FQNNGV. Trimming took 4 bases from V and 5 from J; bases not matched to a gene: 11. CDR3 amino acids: CASSSEGGVIDEQYF. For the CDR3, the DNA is TGTGCCAGCAGCTCCGAGGGAGGGGTAATCGACGAGCAGTACTTC.

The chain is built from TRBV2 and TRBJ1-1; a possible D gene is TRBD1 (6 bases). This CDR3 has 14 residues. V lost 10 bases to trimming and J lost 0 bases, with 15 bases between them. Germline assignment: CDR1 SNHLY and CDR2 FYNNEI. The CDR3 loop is CATMGGGLNTEAFF. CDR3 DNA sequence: TGTGCCACCATGGGGGGGGGCCTGAACACTGAAGCTTTCTTT.

CDR3 amino acids: CASSTPSYEQYF. For the CDR3, the DNA is TGTGCCAGCAGTACGCCCTCCTACGAGCAGTACTTC. V and J are TRBV28 and TRBJ2-7; no reliable D call. V shed 5 bases and J shed 0 bases, with 5 bases lying between them. The CDR3 has 12 amino acids. Germline-derived CDR1 and CDR2 are MDHEN and SYDVKM.

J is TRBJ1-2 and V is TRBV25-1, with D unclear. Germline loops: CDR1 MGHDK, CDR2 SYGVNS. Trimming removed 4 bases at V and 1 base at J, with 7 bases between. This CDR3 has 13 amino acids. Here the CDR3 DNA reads TGTGCCAGCAGTGTTCACGGTAACTATGGCTACACCTTC. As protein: CASSVHGNYGYTF.

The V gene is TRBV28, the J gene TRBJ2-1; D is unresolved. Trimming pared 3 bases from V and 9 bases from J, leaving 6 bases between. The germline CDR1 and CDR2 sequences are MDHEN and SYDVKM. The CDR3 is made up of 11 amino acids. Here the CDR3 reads CASSLAAEQFF. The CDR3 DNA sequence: TGTGCCAGCAGTTTGGCTGCTGAGCAGTTCTTC.

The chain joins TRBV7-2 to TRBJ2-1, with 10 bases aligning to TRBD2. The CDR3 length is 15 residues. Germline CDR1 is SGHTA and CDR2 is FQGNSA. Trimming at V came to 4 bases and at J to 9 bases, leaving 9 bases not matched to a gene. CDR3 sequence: CASSSGKREGSEQFF. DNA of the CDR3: TGTGCCAGCAGCTCTGGGAAGCGGGAGGGCAGTGAGCAGTTCTTC.

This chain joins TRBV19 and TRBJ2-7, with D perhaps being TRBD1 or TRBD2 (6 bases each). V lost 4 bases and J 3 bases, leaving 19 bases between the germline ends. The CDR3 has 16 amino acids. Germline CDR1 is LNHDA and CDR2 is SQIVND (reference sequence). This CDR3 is CASSTRPGAKGYEQYF. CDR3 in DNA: TGTGCCAGTAGTACGCGCCCGGGGGCAAAGGGCTACGAGCAGTACTTC.